This T cell receptor (beta chain) was recorded in a study of graft-versus-host responses after intestinal transplantation. Measured with immunoSEQ multiplex PCR; TCRdb has only the in-frame clones, and not every one. This table holds more than 70,000 clones, approximately 87% found once. As concerns this clone: The antigen is not known.

The clonotype comes from a human donor who received an intestinal transplant. Here the sequenced sample was unstimulated CD4+ T cells sorted from spleen or lymph node cells, taken before intestinal transplant.

CDR3 sequence reads: CASSYRPGLFSYEQYF. The DNA for the CDR3 is TGTGCCAGCAGTTACCGCCCGGGACTGTTCTCCTACGAGCAGTACTTC. The chain joins TRBV6-5 to TRBJ2-7; D might be TRBD2 (6 bases). CDR1 and CDR2 from the germline V gene are MNHEY and SVGAGI. CDR3 length: 16 amino acids. The ends were cut back, 2 bases at V and 0 bases at J, with 14 bases in the middle.